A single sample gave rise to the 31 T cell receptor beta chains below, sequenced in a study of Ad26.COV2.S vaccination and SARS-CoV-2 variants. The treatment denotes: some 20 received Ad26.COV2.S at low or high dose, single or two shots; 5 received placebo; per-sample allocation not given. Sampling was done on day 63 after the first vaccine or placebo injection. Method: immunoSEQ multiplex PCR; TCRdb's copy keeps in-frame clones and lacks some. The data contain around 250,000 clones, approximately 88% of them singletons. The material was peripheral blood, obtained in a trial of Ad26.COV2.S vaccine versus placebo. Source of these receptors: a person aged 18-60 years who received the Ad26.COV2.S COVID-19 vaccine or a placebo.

CDR3 sequence reads: CASSMRRSSNQPQHF. CDR3 bases: TGTGCCAGTAGTATGAGGCGCTCTAGCAATCAGCCCCAGCATTTT. The chain joins TRBV19 to TRBJ1-5; D gene uncertain. Germline V gives CDR1 LNHDA, CDR2 SQIVND (reference sequence). The CDR3 runs 15 residues. Trimming took 3 bases from V and 0 from J, leaving 9 bases between them. Full variable domain (missing parts from reference TRBV19 and TRBJ1-5): DGGITQSPKYLFRKEGQNVTLSCEQNLNHDAMYWYRQDPGQGLRLIYYSQIVNDFQKGDIAEGYSVSREKKESFPLTVTSAQKNPTAFYLCASSMRRSSNQPQHFGDGTRLSIL.

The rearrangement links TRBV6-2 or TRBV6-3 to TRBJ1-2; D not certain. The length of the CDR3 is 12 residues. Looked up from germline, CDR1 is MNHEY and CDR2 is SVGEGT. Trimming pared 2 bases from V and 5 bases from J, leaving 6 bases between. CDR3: CASSYLKYGYTF. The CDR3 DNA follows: TGTGCCAGCAGTTACCTCAAGTATGGCTACACCTTC.

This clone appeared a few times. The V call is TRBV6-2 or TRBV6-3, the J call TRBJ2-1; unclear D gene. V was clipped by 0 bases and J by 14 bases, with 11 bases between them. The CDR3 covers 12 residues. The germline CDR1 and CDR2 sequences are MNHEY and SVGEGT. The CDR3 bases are TGTGCCAGCAGTTACTCAACTGAACCGAAGTTCTTC. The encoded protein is CASSYSTEPKFF.

The CDR3 nucleotides are TGTGCCAGCAGCCTGTATCGGGGGACTGAGCAGTTCTTC. This encodes CASSLYRGTEQFF. The gene calls are TRBV14 and TRBJ2-1, with D possibly TRBD2 on 6 matching bases. The ends were cut back, 4 bases at V and 9 bases at J, with 13 bases in the middle. CDR1 is SGHDN, CDR2 FVKESK, per germline. The CDR3 is made up of 13 amino acids.

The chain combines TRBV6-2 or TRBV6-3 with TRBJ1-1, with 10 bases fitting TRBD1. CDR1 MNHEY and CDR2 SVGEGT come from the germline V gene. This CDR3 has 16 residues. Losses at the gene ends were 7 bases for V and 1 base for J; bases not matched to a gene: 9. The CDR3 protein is CASTPPGQGKNTEAFF. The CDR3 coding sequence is TGTGCCAGCACCCCCCCGGGACAGGGGAAGAACACTGAAGCTTTCTTT.

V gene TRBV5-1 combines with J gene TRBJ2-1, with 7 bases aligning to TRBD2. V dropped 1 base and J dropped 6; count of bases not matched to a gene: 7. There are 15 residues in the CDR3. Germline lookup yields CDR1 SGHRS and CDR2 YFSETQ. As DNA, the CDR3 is TGCGCCAGCAGCTTGACAAGCGGGACCCCCAATGAGCAGTTCTTC. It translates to CASSLTSGTPNEQFF.

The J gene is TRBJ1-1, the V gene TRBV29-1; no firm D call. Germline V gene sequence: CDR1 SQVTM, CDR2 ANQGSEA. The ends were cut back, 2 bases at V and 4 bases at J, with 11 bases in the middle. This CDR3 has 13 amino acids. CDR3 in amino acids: CSVEYGYATEAFF. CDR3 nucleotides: TGCAGCGTTGAATACGGGTACGCCACTGAAGCTTTCTTT. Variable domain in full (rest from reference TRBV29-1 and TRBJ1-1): SAVISQKPSRDICQRGTSLTIQCQVDSQVTMMFWYRQQPGQSLTLIATANQGSEATYESGFVIDKFPISRPNLTFSTLTVSNMSPEDSSIYLCSVEYGYATEAFFGQGTRLTVV.

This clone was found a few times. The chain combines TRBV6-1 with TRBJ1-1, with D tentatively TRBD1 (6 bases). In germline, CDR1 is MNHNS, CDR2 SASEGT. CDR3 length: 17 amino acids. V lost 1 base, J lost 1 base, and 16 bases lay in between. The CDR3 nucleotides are TGTGCCAGCAGTGAAGTGGGCAGGGGAGGAAGGAACACTGAAGCTTTCTTT. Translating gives CASSEVGRGGRNTEAFF.

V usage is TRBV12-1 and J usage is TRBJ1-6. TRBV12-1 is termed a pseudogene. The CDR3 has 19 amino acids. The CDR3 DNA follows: TGTGCCAGCAGCTTTGATAGCGTTGCTTGGGACGACTATAATTCACCCCTCCACTTT. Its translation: CASSFDSVAWDDYNSPLHF.

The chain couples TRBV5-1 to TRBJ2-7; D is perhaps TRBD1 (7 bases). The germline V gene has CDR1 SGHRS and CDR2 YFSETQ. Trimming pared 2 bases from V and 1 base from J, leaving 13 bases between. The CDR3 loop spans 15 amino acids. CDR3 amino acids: CASSLGGGISYEQYF. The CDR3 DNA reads TGCGCCAGCAGCTTAGGAGGGGGCATTTCCTACGAGCAGTACTTC. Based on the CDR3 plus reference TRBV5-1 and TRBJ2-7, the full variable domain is KAGVTQTPRYLIKTRGQQVTLSCSPISGHRSVSWYQQTPGQGLQFLFEYFSETQRNKGNFPGRFSGRQFSNSRSEMNVSTLELGDSALYLCASSLGGGISYEQYFGPGTRLTVT.

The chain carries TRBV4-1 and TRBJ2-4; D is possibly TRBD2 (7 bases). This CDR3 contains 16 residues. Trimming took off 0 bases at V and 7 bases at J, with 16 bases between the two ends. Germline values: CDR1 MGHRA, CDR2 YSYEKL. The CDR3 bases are TGCGCCAGCAGCCAAGAAAGGGCGGGGGCCGGGAACATTCAGTACTTC. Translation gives CASSQERAGAGNIQYF.

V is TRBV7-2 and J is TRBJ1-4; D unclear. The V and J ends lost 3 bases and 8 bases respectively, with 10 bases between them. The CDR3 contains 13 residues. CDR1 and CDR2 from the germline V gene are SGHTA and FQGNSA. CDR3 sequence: CASSLGGYEKLFF. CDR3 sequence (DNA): TGTGCCAGCAGCTTGGGAGGTTACGAAAAACTGTTTTTT.

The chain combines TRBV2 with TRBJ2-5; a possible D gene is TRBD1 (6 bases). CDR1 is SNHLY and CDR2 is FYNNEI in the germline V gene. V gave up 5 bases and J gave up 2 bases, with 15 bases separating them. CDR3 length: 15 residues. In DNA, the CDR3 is TGTGCCAGCAGTCTTAACTGGGGGCGGCAAGAGACCCAGTACTTC. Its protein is CASSLNWGRQETQYF.

CDR3 nucleotides: TGCGCCAGCAGCTTGGCCGGAACGGCAGGACCCTACGAGCAGTACTTC. It codes for CASSLAGTAGPYEQYF. The rearrangement uses TRBV5-1 and TRBJ2-7, with D unclear. Germline lookup yields CDR1 SGHRS and CDR2 YFSETQ. The CDR3 extends over 16 amino acids. Trimming left V 0 bases short and J 2 bases short, with 15 bases between.

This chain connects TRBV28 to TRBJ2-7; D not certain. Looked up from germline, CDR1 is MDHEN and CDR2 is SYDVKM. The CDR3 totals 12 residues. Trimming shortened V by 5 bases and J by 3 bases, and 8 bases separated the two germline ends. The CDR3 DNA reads TGTGCCAGCAGTCCCCCGGACTACGAGCAGTACTTC. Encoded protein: CASSPPDYEQYF. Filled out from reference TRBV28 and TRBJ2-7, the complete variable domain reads DVKVTQSSRYLVKRTGEKVFLECVQDMDHENMFWYRQDPGLGLRLIYFSYDVKMKEKGDIPEGYSVSREKKERFSLILESASTNQTSMYLCASSPPDYEQYFGPGTRLTVT.

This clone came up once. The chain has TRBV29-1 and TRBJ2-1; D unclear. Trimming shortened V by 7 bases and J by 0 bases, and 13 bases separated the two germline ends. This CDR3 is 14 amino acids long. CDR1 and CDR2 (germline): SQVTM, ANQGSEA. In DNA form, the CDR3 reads TGCAGCGCCTACCGGCAAAGCTCCTACAATGAGCAGTTCTTC. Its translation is CSAYRQSSYNEQFF.

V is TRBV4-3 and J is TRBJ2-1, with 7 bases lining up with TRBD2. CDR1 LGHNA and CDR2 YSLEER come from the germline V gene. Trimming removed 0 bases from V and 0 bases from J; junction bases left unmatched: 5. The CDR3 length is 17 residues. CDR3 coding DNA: TGCGCCAGCAGCCAAGATCTAGCGGCTAGCTCCTACAATGAGCAGTTCTTC. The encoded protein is CASSQDLAASSYNEQFF.

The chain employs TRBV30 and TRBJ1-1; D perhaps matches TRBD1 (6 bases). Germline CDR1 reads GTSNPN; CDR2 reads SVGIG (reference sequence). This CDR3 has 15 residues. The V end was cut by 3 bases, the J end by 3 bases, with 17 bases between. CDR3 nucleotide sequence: TGTGCCTGGAGACCTAACGAGGGGGGCTACACTGAAGCTTTCTTT. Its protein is CAWRPNEGGYTEAFF. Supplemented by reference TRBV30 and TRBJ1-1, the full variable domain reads SQTIHQWPATLVQPVGSPLSLECTVEGTSNPNLYWYRQAAGRGLQLLFYSVGIGQISSEVPQNLSASRPQDRQFILSSKKLLLSDSGFYLCAWRPNEGGYTEAFFGQGTRLTVV.

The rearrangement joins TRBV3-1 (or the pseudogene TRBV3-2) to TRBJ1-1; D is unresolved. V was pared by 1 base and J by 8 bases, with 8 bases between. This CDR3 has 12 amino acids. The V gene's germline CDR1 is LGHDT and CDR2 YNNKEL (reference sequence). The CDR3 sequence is CASSQVDQEAFF. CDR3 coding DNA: TGTGCCAGCAGCCAAGTTGACCAGGAAGCTTTCTTT.

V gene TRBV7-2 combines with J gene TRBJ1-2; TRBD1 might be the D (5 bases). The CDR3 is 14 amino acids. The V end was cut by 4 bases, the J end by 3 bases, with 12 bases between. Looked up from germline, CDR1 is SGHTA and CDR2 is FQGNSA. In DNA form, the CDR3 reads TGTGCCAGCAGCTCGCCGGGACGCCACTATGGCTACACCTTC. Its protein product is CASSSPGRHYGYTF.

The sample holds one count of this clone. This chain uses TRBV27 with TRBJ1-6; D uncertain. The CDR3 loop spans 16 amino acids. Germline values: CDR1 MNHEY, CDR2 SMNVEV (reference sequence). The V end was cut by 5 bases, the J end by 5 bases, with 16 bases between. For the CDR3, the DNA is TGTGCCAGCAGTACCAAAATCTGGACTGATAATTCACCCCTCCACTTT. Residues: CASSTKIWTDNSPLHF.

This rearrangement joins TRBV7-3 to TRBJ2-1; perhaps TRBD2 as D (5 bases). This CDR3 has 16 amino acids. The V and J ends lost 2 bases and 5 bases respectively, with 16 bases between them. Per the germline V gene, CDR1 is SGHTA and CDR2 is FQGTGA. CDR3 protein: CASSLLEGGNDNEQFF. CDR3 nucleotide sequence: TGTGCCAGCAGCTTATTAGAGGGTGGGAACGACAATGAGCAGTTCTTC.

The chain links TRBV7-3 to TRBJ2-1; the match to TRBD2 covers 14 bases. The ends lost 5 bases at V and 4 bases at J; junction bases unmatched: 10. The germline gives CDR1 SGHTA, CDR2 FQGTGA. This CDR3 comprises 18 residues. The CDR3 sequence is CASSPPLGLAGVYNEQFF. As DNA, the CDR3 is TGTGCCAGCAGCCCCCCCTTGGGACTAGCGGGAGTGTACAATGAGCAGTTCTTC.

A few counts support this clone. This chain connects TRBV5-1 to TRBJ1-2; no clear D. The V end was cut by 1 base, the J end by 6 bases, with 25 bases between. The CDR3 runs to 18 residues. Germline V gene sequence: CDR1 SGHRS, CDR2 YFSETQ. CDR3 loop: CASSLSLDSALYGDGYTF. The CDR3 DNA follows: TGCGCCAGCAGCTTGAGTTTGGACTCTGCCCTATACGGGGATGGCTACACCTTC. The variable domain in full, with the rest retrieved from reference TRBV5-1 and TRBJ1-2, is KAGVTQTPRYLIKTRGQQVTLSCSPISGHRSVSWYQQTPGQGLQFLFEYFSETQRNKGNFPGRFSGRQFSNSRSEMNVSTLELGDSALYLCASSLSLDSALYGDGYTFGSGTRLTVV.

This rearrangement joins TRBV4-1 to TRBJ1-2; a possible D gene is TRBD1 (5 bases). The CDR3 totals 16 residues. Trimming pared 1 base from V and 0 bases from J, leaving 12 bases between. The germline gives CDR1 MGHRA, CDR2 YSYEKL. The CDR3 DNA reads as TGCGCCAGCAGCCAAGTTTCGACAGCCGCTAACTATGGCTACACCTTC. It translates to CASSQVSTAANYGYTF.

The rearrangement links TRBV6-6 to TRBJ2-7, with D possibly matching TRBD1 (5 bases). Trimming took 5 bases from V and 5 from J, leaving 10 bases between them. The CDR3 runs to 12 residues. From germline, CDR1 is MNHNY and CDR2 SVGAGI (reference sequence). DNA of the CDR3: TGTGCCAGCAGTACCCAGGGCCACGAGCAGTACGTC. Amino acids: CASSTQGHEQYV.

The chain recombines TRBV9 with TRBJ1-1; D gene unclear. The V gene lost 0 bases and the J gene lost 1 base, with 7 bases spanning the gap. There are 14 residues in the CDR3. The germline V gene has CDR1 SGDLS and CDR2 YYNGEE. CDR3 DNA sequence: TGTGCCAGCAGCGTAGTTCCGGAGAACACTGAAGCTTTCTTT. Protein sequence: CASSVVPENTEAFF.

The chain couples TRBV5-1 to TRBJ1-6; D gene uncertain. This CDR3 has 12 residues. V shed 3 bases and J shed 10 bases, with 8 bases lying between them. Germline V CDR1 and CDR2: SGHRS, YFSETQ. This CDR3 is CASSSDYSPLHF. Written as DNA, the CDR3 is TGCGCCAGCAGCTCGGACTACTCACCCCTCCACTTT.

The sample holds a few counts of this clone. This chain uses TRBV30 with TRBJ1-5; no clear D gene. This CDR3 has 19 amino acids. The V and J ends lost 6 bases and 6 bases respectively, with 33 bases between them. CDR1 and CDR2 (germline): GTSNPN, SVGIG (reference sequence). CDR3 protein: CACPIWGTRRKMVVQPQHF. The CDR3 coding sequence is TGTGCCTGCCCAATATGGGGAACCAGGAGGAAGATGGTAGTTCAGCCCCAGCATTTT.

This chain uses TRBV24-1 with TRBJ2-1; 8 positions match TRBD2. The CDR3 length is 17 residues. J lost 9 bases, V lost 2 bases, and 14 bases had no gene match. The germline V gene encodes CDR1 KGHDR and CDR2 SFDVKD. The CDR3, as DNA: TGTGCCACCAGTGATTCCCCCAGCGGGGGACCGCCAGTTGAGCAGTTCTTC. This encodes CATSDSPSGGPPVEQFF.

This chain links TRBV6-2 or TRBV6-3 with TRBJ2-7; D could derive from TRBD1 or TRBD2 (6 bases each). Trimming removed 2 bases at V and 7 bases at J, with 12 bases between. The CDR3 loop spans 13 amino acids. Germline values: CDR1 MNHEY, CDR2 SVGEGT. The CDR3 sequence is CASSYLGGWEQYF. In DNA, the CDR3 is TGTGCCAGCAGTTACCTCGGGGGCTGGGAGCAGTACTTC.